The clone carrying this T cell receptor beta chain was recorded many times. The TCR beta CDR3 regions underwent amplification from RNA transcripts. Scientists carried out first-round RT-PCR using HTBI primers and then a second-round multiplex PCR. TCRdb re-called the multiplex PCR reads with MiXCR, one entry per CDR3 protein. The sample gives about 390,000 distinct CDR3 sequences, 17% of which show up once; approximately 2.4% is in the top ten. Other autoimmune diseases, uncontrolled infections, pregnancy or lactation led to the exclusion of patients. Clinicians diagnosed using symptoms, serum thyroxine, TRAb, thyroid ultrasound and orbital computed tomography. Fresh peripheral blood (roughly 9.7 ml) yielded the PBMCs. This specimen belongs to a study of Graves' ophthalmopathy and Graves' hyperthyroidism. This CDR3 has 16 residues. V shed 0 bases, J shed 2 bases, and the junction held 9 bases outside the gene matches. Germline V gene lookup returns CDR1 DFQATT and CDR2 SNEGSKA (reference sequence).

The sequenced sample consisted of peripheral blood. This chain uses TRBV20-1 with TRBJ2-5, with 7 bases identical to TRBD1. This receptor was taken from an adult woman with stable Graves' hyperthyroidism. CDR3 DNA: TGCAGTGCTAGAGATCTTCAGGGGACAGCACAAGAGACCCAGTACTTC. It translates to CSARDLQGTAQETQYF.